The clone carrying this TCR beta chain was detected only a few times. The data were taken from a study of blood T cells in healthy people across ages. A J-beta primer mix and a sample-barcoded 5' primer were used in a second PCR of roughly 6 to 12 cycles. Tags on each cDNA molecule came from a template-switch adaptor with 12 random nucleotides. Each of the samples gave a minimum of 3 million paired-end reads that contained CDR3. TCRdb independently ran MiXCR on the 5' RACE reads; one entry per CDR3 protein. The sample carries 600,000 to 1,000,000 distinct CDR3 sequences, 20% to 25% recorded once. The same sample was also studied in work on T cells of mothers and their children. That paper states: The donors comprised about 6 children and their three healthy Caucasian mothers. Researchers put all of the extracted RNA into cDNA synthesis, using roughly 1.4 ug per 15 ul.

The specimen sequenced was blood. This TCR came from a boy between 10 and 17 years old in good health.

The chain's CDR3 is CASSFGNSADTQYF. The DNA of the CDR3 is TGTGCCAGCAGCTTTGGGAACTCTGCGGATACGCAGTATTTT. This chain links TRBV11-2 with TRBJ2-3; D unresolved. The germline CDR1 and CDR2 sequences are SGHAT and FQNNGV. The CDR3 sequence is 14 residues long. V was trimmed by 3 bases and J by 6 bases, leaving 13 bases between them.